This T cell receptor (beta chain) was identified during a study of cytomegalovirus exposure and HLA in healthy donors (dated by TCRdb to about 2017). Notes on the research overall: In an earlier analysis of 550 to 750 of the donors, 276 Gb of sequence data and 117 million unique TCR beta sequences from about 190 million T cells were reported. An early release that covered some 640 HLA-typed donors contained around 330 gigabases of sequencing data and around 80 million unique TCR sequences. Of the approximately 400 genotyped donors, 65% to 90% fell in the genetic ancestry cluster associated with self-reported Caucasian donors. The study aimed to test whether signatures of past pathogen exposure could be identified by cataloging public T cell receptors. Using immunosequencing, the study profiled T cell repertoires from 640 or so subjects and related those repertoires to cytomegalovirus serostatus. In addition to the first cohort of approximately 670 subjects, a separate validation cohort of 120 different subjects was used. To predict cytomegalovirus infection status, the study combined high-throughput TCR immunosequencing, statistical association of individual TCRs with disease status, and machine learning. A later analysis re-analyzed previously published TCR beta repertoires from 600 to 850 donors and added high-resolution HLA genotyping to study TCR occurrence patterns. In the later analysis, no new phenotypic data were used to find candidate immune exposures; instead, reliance was placed on TCR beta sequences and their occurrence across donors. In an earlier analysis of roughly 580 of the donors, high-throughput TCR beta sequencing was used to judge whether each TCR beta V gene segment behaved as functional or pseudogenic. Donor age, sex, ethnicity and CMV serostatus were compiled alongside the repertoire data. A later genetic analysis used genome-wide SNP genotypes for about 60% of the roughly 700 donors, treating that subset as a discovery cohort. Every repertoire in the discovery cohort had been generated on one and the same sequencing platform. HLA typing included class I and class II loci at four-digit resolution. Typing coverage differed by locus: A, B, C, DRB1 and DQB1 were typed in about 620-630 donors, DQA1 in 522, DPA1 in nearly 610, and DPB1 in around 440. Several DR-DQ haplotypes were treated as single units for association and clustering because of strong linkage in the cohort. On average, 235,054 unique TCR beta nucleotide sequences were sequenced per donor among some 430 genotyped donors of the cohort, with 15% to 20% of those sequences being non-productive. Broader findings and caveats from the paper: Immune exposure information for the cohort was limited to CMV serostatus. A further reported finding was that TCR beta sequences accurately predicted the HLA-A and HLA-B alleles for most subjects in the first cohort. A group of highly shared sequence variants was considered likely to be a technical artifact of the sequencing pipeline. In this cohort, only TCR beta chains were sequenced, and detectable features were limited by the absence of alpha or paired-chain data. The authors suggested that the approach could potentially be extended to other disease states and immunological phenotypes. A later genetic analysis reported fewer N-insertions in productive TCRs among donors in an Asian-associated ancestry cluster than the roughly 700-donor mean. When HLA alleles, especially DR and DQ, strongly co-occurred, attributing TCR associations to individual alleles was difficult. A later analysis found that most CMV-associated TCR beta chains appeared HLA-restricted, with HLA associations seemingly driven largely by CMV exposure. In vitro tests confirmed that three of the cytomegalovirus-associated TCR beta chains recognize cytomegalovirus antigens. An association between a missense DCLRE1C variant and V-gene and J-gene trimming of TCR beta chains was found in a later genetic analysis and replicated in an independent cohort. Most TCR sequences were observed very rarely across donors, whereas some public TCRs were present in many individuals. Correlated functional status among segregating V segments might reflect linkage disequilibrium, but an unknown experimental factor could not be ruled out. Because counts were too low, about 15 rarely observed V segments, including chromosome 9 orphons, were left out of the earlier analysis of 587 of the donors. Broadly in line with IMGT annotations, most TCR beta V segments showed up in productive rearrangements about 87% or about 30% of the time in an earlier analysis of several hundred of the donors. In both the original and validation cohorts, the classifier was reported to diagnose cytomegalovirus status with high specificity and sensitivity. In a later analysis, several top co-occurrence clusters were reported to appear linked to parvovirus B19, influenza, CMV and Epstein-Barr virus. Because the 87-base-pair reads could not distinguish some IMGT-functional V segments, including TRBV6-2 and TRBV6-3, those segments were excluded. A later analysis found that HLA-associated TCR beta chains were more clonally expanded and had lower generation probabilities than equally common non-associated chains. According to a later analysis, TCR association rates differed among HLA loci, with DRB1 alleles showing the most associated TCRs and HLA-C alleles showing the fewest. Roughly uniform sequencing depth across donors was assumed in presence/absence analyses, although this assumption may not hold. The study listed 150 to 200 TCR beta chains as associated with cytomegalovirus. HLA typing was unavailable for some donors at each locus, so association tests used only the typed subset. In a later analysis, some 18,000 TCR beta sequences were associated with specific HLA alleles at a false discovery rate of 0.05.

CDR1 SGHDT and CDR2 YYEEEE were looked up in the germline V gene. The CDR3 contains 17 residues, cysteine and phenylalanine counted. Just the 51-base CDR3 DNA is kept, in frame starting at base 1. The germline V and J ends show losses of 1 base and 8 bases respectively, and no gene match explains 15 bases of the junction. Concerning this clone itself: Its binding antigen is unknown. The sample holds no much larger clone one base away, and base qualities are not on file.

The cohort was made up of several hundred healthy bone marrow donors. Cohort members were all nominally healthy when sampled, although unrecorded immune exposures were likely present. The donor tested CMV seropositive and was one of the 289 seropositive cohort members. Every donor gave a peripheral blood sample, and the peripheral blood mononuclear cells from that sample were used for TCR beta sequencing. Genomic DNA extraction from the blood cell samples was performed with the Qiagen DNeasy Blood Extraction Kit. Library generation was performed with the immunoSEQ multiplex PCR assay. For the multiplex PCR, a mixture combining 60 forward primers for TCR Vbeta segments and 13 reverse primers for TCR Jbeta segments was used. The CDR3 region of rearranged TCR beta genes was amplified from genomic DNA by a multiplex PCR assay. Amplified TCR beta libraries were sequenced as 87-base-pair reads on the Illumina HiSeq System. In the source study's methods: Across the roughly 600 repertoires, a later analysis counted 80 million or so unique TCR beta chains, roughly 11 million of which were shared by at least two donors. Raw reads were error-corrected and collapsed into unique sequences by a nearest-neighbor algorithm in which closely related sequences were merged to remove PCR and sequencing errors. Alignment of CDR3 sequences to IMGT reference sequences was used to assign V, D and J gene segments. For a sequence to be retained, a match of at least six nucleotides to both a V gene segment and a J gene segment was required. A rearrangement counted as productive if the CDR3 had no stop codons and remained in frame with V and J, and every other rearrangement counted as non-productive. CDR3 was defined according to IMGT convention as the region running from the second conserved V-encoded cysteine to the conserved J-encoded phenylalanine. Sequences without an unambiguous match to a single V gene segment were excluded from the earlier analysis of about 630 of the donors. In an earlier analysis of a few hundred of the donors, V segments were called functional above 56.7% productive rearrangements and were called segregating when the between-donor standard deviation exceeded 5%. To diagnose cytomegalovirus status from the catalog of TCR beta chain sequences, a statistical classification framework was built. In a later analysis, V and J genes were assigned by comparing TCR nucleotide sequences against IMGT/GENE-DB human TR gene sequences. In a later analysis, CDR3 sequences and most-parsimonious VDJ recombination scenarios were assigned using the TCRdist pipeline. In a later analysis, each TCR beta chain was defined by its CDR3 amino acid sequence together with its V-gene family, and reads lacking a unique V-gene family were excluded. In a later analysis, approximately 640 highly shared, low-generation-probability nucleotide sequences were removed to address suspected cross-contamination and a sequencing artifact. For each public chain, a later analysis derived a clonal expansion index from normalized ranks of inferred template counts within each repertoire. A later analysis computed generation probabilities with a VDJ recombination model fitted to out-of-frame rearrangements, and checked the results against IGoR. In a later analysis, hypergeometric tests were used to score TCR-TCR, TCR-HLA and TCR-CMV co-occurrence, with a repertoire-size bias correction applied to TCR pairs. A later analysis estimated false discovery rates by permuting HLA or CMV assignments 20 times. A later analysis grouped co-occurring TCRs with DBSCAN, adding TCRdist sequence similarity when clustering within HLA-allele-positive subsets. Repertoires with fewer than 30,000 or more than 120,000 public chains, plus five repertoires with anomalous nucleotide sharing, were excluded from co-occurrence clustering. TCRdb provides this immuneACCESS table in a form limited to in-frame rearrangements. Some clones are lacking; in checked studies, under half of them reflect an unresolved V gene, and why the rest are absent is not known. Clonal size and the V and J genes are those of that table, whereas D and trimming came from the DNA. The sample table holds 130,000 or so clones, of which 70% to 80% were seen once. Of the sample, 1.5% to 2% is held by the ten largest clones.

The chain was built from TRBV5-6 and TRBJ2-1, with TRBD1 matching 7 junction bases. The sequence was obtained from a female donor in good health and CMV-seropositive. What was sequenced was PBMCs. CDR3 reads: CASSLLVIQGRADEQFF. At the DNA level, the sequence is TGTGCCAGCAGCTTGCTTGTAATACAGGGGCGCGCGGATGAGCAGTTCTTC.